These 27 T cell receptor beta chains were sequenced from one sample in a study of memory CD4+ T cells and cytomegalovirus serostatus (dated by TCRdb to between 2017 and 2020). A FACSAria II was used to sort memory CD4+ T cells, defined as single viable CD3+CD4+CD8-CD45RO+ cells. The library relied on the immunoSEQ multiplex PCR assay. In TCRdb, the immuneACCESS table is reduced to in-frame sequences with V and J assigned. These tables do not hold every clone; where another copy was compared, an unresolved V gene accounts for under half, and the others remain unexplained. Counted in this sample were under 85,000 clones; around 78% of them appeared once. The top ten hold just over 2.5% of the sample. Sequenced: memory CD4+ T cells from blood. Every receptor here comes from an adult in good health and CMV-seropositive.

This clone has only a few counts. The V and J genes are TRBV7-8 and TRBJ1-2; D is uncertain. From germline, CDR1 is SGHVS and CDR2 FQNEAQ. CDR3 length equals 13 residues. Trimming left V 1 base short and J 3 bases short, with 6 bases between. DNA for the CDR3: TGTGCCAGCAGCTTAGAGGTGGACTATGGCTACACCTTC. Translating it yields CASSLEVDYGYTF.

The chain links TRBV4-1 to TRBJ2-2; 12 nucleotides align to TRBD2. The J segment lost 9 bases and the V segment lost 5 bases, leaving 19 bases of the junction unmatched. This CDR3 has 19 amino acids. CDR1 and CDR2 (germline): MGHRA, YSYEKL. The chain's CDR3 is CASSSLGLAGGPINRELFF. Written as DNA, the CDR3 is TGCGCCAGCAGCTCGTTAGGGCTAGCGGGGGGGCCGATTAACAGGGAGCTGTTTTTT.

The V gene is TRBV5-4, the J gene TRBJ1-1, with D perhaps matching TRBD1 (6 bases). The CDR3 is 14 amino acids. V was shortened by 5 bases and J by 7 bases, with 18 bases between the two germline ends. Germline loops: CDR1 SGHNT, CDR2 YYREEE (reference sequence). Written as DNA, the CDR3 is TGTGCCAGCAGACGGGAGGGGGGCGGTGATGAAGCTTTCTTT. Translating it yields CASRREGGGDEAFF.

This clone has only a few counts. This chain uses TRBV28 with TRBJ2-3, with 12 bases identical to TRBD2. This CDR3 region has 19 residues. Germline V gives CDR1 MDHEN, CDR2 SYDVKM. The trim removed 3 bases at V and 0 bases at J, leaving 10 bases unmatched. This chain's CDR3 is CASSFYLGLAGTSTDTQYF. Written as DNA, the CDR3 is TGTGCCAGCAGTTTCTATCTCGGACTAGCGGGAACTAGCACAGATACGCAGTATTTT.

V gene TRBV10-3 combines with J gene TRBJ2-1; D not certain. Between the trimmed V and J ends, which lost 2 bases and 2 bases, there was a span of 4 bases. Germline-derived CDR1 and CDR2 are ENHRY and SYGVKD. The CDR3 contains 13 residues. The DNA for the CDR3 is TGTGCCATCAGTGAGGTTCCCTACAATGAGCAGTTCTTC. Its translation is CAISEVPYNEQFF.

J is TRBJ2-2 and V is TRBV29-1; D uncertain. V lost 6 bases, J lost 4 bases, and 6 bases lay in between. Germline CDR1 reads SQVTM; CDR2 reads ANQGSEA. The CDR3 contains 11 residues. CDR3 protein: CSVLFTGELFF. CDR3 DNA: TGCAGCGTCCTTTTCACCGGGGAGCTGTTTTTT.

This chain uses TRBV6-5 with TRBJ1-4, with TRBD1 as a possible D gene (5 bases). Trimming cost V 5 bases and J 0 bases, with 7 bases left between them. CDR1 and CDR2 from the germline V gene are MNHEY and SVGAGI. The CDR3 consists of 14 residues. CDR3 sequence reads: CASSTGSTNEKLFF. The CDR3 DNA sequence: TGTGCCAGCAGTACAGGTTCAACTAATGAAAAACTGTTTTTT.

This clone was counted between two and nine times. The chain combines TRBV2 with TRBJ1-5; D is uncertain. V gave up 6 bases and J gave up 0 bases, with 12 bases separating them. Germline lookup yields CDR1 SNHLY and CDR2 FYNNEI. The CDR3 totals 15 residues. The CDR3 region is CASRAPTGSNQPQHF. Written as DNA, the CDR3 is TGTGCCAGCAGAGCCCCGACGGGTAGCAATCAGCCCCAGCATTTT.

The chain is built from TRBV5-1 and TRBJ2-3, with 8 bases aligning to TRBD2. Unmatched junction bases numbered 5, after V lost 3 bases and J lost 5 bases. This CDR3 has 14 amino acids. The V gene's germline CDR1 is SGHRS and CDR2 YFSETQ. CDR3 coding DNA: TGCGCCAGCAGCTACGGGGGGGCCGGAGATACGCAGTATTTT. Translated: CASSYGGAGDTQYF.

This clone was detected a few times. The V and J genes are TRBV19 and TRBJ2-5, with 7 bases fitting TRBD1. CDR3 length: 15 residues. Germline CDR1 LNHDA, CDR2 SQIVND (reference sequence). J lost 1 base, V lost 9 bases, and 11 bases had no gene match. Here the CDR3 DNA reads TGTGCCAGCCAACGTAAAACAGGGGTCCAAGAGACCCAGTACTTC. Amino acids: CASQRKTGVQETQYF.

V gene TRBV30 combines with J gene TRBJ1-2; D is unclear. CDR1 GTSNPN and CDR2 SVGIG come from the germline V gene (reference sequence). Trimming left V 1 base short and J 10 bases short, with 16 bases between. CDR3 length: 13 amino acids. The CDR3 DNA follows: TGTGCCTGGAGTGAAAGCCGGGGTACCAACTACACCTTC. It encodes CAWSESRGTNYTF.

This clone was seen a handful of times. This chain uses TRBV19 with TRBJ1-1; D is perhaps TRBD1 (5 bases). This CDR3 is 15 amino acids long. The germline CDR1 and CDR2 sequences are LNHDA and SQIVND (reference sequence). V dropped 5 bases and J dropped 1 base, with 14 bases sitting between them. The CDR3 DNA sequence: TGTGCCAGTAGTCCCGGGGGGAACACGAACACTGAAGCTTTCTTT. It translates to CASSPGGNTNTEAFF.

The chain has TRBV7-2 and TRBJ2-2, with D perhaps matching TRBD2 (6 bases). From germline, CDR1 is SGHTA and CDR2 FQGNSA. The CDR3 totals 15 residues. V was trimmed by 5 bases and J by 5 bases, leaving 15 bases between them. The CDR3 region is CASSRPGDRTGELFF. The CDR3 DNA sequence: TGTGCCAGCAGCCGCCCGGGGGATCGGACCGGGGAGCTGTTTTTT. Drawing the rest from reference TRBV7-2 and TRBJ2-2, the complete variable domain is GAGVSQSPSNKVTEKGKDVELRCDPISGHTALYWYRQSLGQGLEFLIYFQGNSAPDKSGLPSDRFSAERTGGSVSTLTIQRTQQEDSAVYLCASSRPGDRTGELFFGEGSRLTVL.

The chain links TRBV30 to TRBJ1-6, with 8 nucleotides matching TRBD1. The CDR3 sequence is 14 residues long. V shed 4 bases and J 3 bases; nucleotides not matched to a gene: 2. Germline V CDR1 and CDR2: GTSNPN, SVGIG (reference sequence). CDR3 sequence (DNA): TGTGCCTGGATGACAGGGGACTATAATTCACCCCTCCACTTT. Protein sequence: CAWMTGDYNSPLHF.

This clone was counted once. This chain links TRBV4-3 with TRBJ1-3; a possible D gene is TRBD1 (5 bases). The V end lost 0 bases, the J end lost 2 bases, and 17 bases lay between the germline ends. CDR3 size: 18 residues. The germline V gene encodes CDR1 LGHNA and CDR2 YSLEER. The CDR3 DNA reads as TGCGCCAGCAGCCAAGATCGGGGGGGGTTGCGCGCTGGAAACACCATATATTTT. This encodes CASSQDRGGLRAGNTIYF.

The chain links TRBV5-6 to TRBJ2-7; D not resolved. Germline values: CDR1 SGHDT, CDR2 YYEEEE. The ends were cut back, 3 bases at V and 9 bases at J, with 16 bases in the middle. The CDR3 covers 13 residues. The CDR3 coding sequence is TGTGCCAGCAGCTGGGGTCGGGCCTTAGGGCAGTACGTC. It codes for CASSWGRALGQYV.

The sample holds one count of this clone. CDR3: CASSYEDGRTPLHF. CDR3 nucleotides: TGTGCCAGCAGCTACGAGGACGGCCGGACACCCCTCCACTTT. The chain uses TRBV5-4 and TRBJ1-6; D unclear. Per the germline V gene, CDR1 is SGHNT and CDR2 is YYREEE (reference sequence). The CDR3 has 14 residues. V was pared by 3 bases and J by 11 bases, with 15 bases between.

This clone showed up just once. The chain employs TRBV11-2 and TRBJ1-2, with TRBD1 identical over 7 bases. The junction had 15 bases not matched to a gene; V was cut back by 7 bases and J by 7 bases. Per the germline V gene, CDR1 is SGHAT and CDR2 is FQNNGV. This CDR3 is built from 15 residues. The CDR3 DNA reads TGTGCCAGCAACCCCTTAGACAGGGCGCGGAGTGGCTACACCTTC. It is translated as CASNPLDRARSGYTF.

The CDR3 region is CASSEDRGRNYGYTF. DNA for the CDR3: TGTGCCAGCAGCGAGGACAGGGGGCGCAACTATGGCTACACCTTC. The rearrangement uses TRBV11-2 and TRBJ1-2; 11 bases agree with TRBD1. This CDR3 is built from 15 residues. Germline CDR1 and CDR2: SGHAT and FQNNGV. V shed 5 bases, J shed 2 bases, and the junction held 4 bases outside the gene matches.

V usage is TRBV19 and J usage is TRBJ2-3, with a tentative D call TRBD2 (8 bases). V gave up 3 bases and J gave up 1 base, with 14 bases separating them. CDR3 length equals 16 residues. Germline V gene sequence: CDR1 LNHDA, CDR2 SQIVND (reference sequence). CDR3 DNA sequence: TGTGCCAGTAGTATTTCGGGGGGGACAGGCACAGATACGCAGTATTTT. Its translation: CASSISGGTGTDTQYF.

This chain uses TRBV5-4 with TRBJ1-2; tentative D call: TRBD1 (6 bases). Germline V lookup: CDR1 SGHNT, CDR2 YYREEE (reference sequence). The CDR3 runs 16 residues. V was trimmed by 0 bases and J by 3 bases, leaving 15 bases between them. DNA for the CDR3: TGTGCCAGCAGCTTGGATCGGGGGCGTATGGACTATGGCTACACCTTC. Translation: CASSLDRGRMDYGYTF.

This clone was counted a single time. The chain joins TRBV19 to TRBJ1-2; TRBD1 might be the D (5 bases). CDR3 size: 14 residues. CDR1 and CDR2 from the germline V gene are LNHDA and SQIVND (reference sequence). The V end lost 6 bases, the J end lost 3 bases, and 14 bases lay between the germline ends. CDR3 in DNA: TGTGCCAGTAGCAGGGACCCTGTTGACTATGGCTACACCTTC. Translation: CASSRDPVDYGYTF.

CDR3 sequence reads: CASSLGQGRAETQYF. The CDR3 region has the DNA TGTGCCAGCAGCTTAGGTCAGGGGAGGGCAGAGACCCAGTACTTC. J is TRBJ2-5 and V is TRBV11-2, with D possibly TRBD2 on 7 matching bases. The CDR3 length is 15 residues. Germline V gene data show CDR1 as SGHAT and CDR2 as FQNNGV. Between the trimmed V and J ends, which lost 1 base and 4 bases, there was a span of 13 bases.

This clone was seen a handful of times. The chain couples TRBV30 to TRBJ1-1; 7 bases are shared with TRBD1. The length of the CDR3 is 13 residues. Per the germline V gene, CDR1 is GTSNPN and CDR2 is SVGIG (reference sequence). V lost 2 bases and J lost 8; bases outside the gene matches: 8. CDR3 coding DNA: TGTGCCTGGAGTCGTAGACAGGGATGGGAAGCTTTCTTT. Residues: CAWSRRQGWEAFF.

CDR3 loop: CASSLLPGSGGYGYTF. CDR3 bases: TGTGCCAGCAGTTTGTTACCAGGGAGCGGAGGCTATGGCTACACCTTC. The V and J genes are TRBV28 and TRBJ1-2, with D possibly matching TRBD1 (5 bases). From germline, CDR1 is MDHEN and CDR2 SYDVKM. The length of the CDR3 is 16 residues. Trimming removed 3 bases at V and 4 bases at J, with 18 bases between.

This chain joins TRBV28 and TRBJ2-7, with 8 bases identical to TRBD1. The trim removed 6 bases at V and 6 bases at J, leaving 7 bases unmatched. The germline V gene encodes CDR1 MDHEN and CDR2 SYDVKM. This CDR3 has 13 residues. CDR3 nucleotide sequence: TGTGCCAGCAGCAGGACAGGGTTCTCCGAGCAGTACTTC. Translation: CASSRTGFSEQYF.

The CDR3 nucleotides read TGTGCCAGCAGCTTAGGGATCGACAGGGTTCGGGAAAAACTGTTTTTT. Its protein is CASSLGIDRVREKLFF. The chain combines TRBV7-2 with TRBJ1-4; 7 nucleotides match TRBD1. Germline values: CDR1 SGHTA, CDR2 FQGNSA. The trim removed 1 base at V and 8 bases at J, leaving 10 bases unmatched. This CDR3 is 16 amino acids long.